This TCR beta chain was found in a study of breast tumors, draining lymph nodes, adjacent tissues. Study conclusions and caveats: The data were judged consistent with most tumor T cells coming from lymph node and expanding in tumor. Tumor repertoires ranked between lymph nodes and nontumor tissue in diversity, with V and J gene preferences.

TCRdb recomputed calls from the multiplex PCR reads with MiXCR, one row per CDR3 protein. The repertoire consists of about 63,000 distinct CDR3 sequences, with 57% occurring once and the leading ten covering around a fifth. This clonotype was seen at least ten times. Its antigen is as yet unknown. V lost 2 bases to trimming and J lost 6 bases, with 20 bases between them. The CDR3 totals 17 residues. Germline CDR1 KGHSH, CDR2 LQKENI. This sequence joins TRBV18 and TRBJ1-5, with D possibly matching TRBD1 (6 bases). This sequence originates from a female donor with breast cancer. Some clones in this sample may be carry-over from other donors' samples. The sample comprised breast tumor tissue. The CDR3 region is CASSPYITGPGSQPQHF. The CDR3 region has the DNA TGTGCCAGCTCACCATACATTACAGGGCCCGGGAGTCAGCCCCAGCATTTT. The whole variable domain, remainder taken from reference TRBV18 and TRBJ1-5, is NAGVMQNPRHLVRRRGQEARLRCSPMKGHSHVYWYRQLPEEGLKFMVYLQKENIIDESGMPKERFSAEFPKEGPSILRIQQVVRGDSAAYFCASSPYITGPGSQPQHFGDGTRLSIL.